The entry below describes one T cell receptor beta chain. Antigen specificity is unknown. The data originate from a study of tumor-infiltrating lymphocytes in localized non-small cell lung cancer. Turning to the study itself: Several tumor histologies, both smoking statuses, and some post-neoadjuvant chemotherapy samples were included. The study's findings and limits: IM1 and IM2 tumors showed no difference in T-cell fraction. TCR sequencing covered a subset of patients with enough tissue.

Method: immunoSEQ multiplex PCR; TCRdb's copy keeps in-frame clones and lacks some. The data contain more than 9,500 clones, 70% to 85% of them singletons. Trimming removed 2 bases from V and 1 base from J, with 8 bases in between. Germline V gene data show CDR1 as MNHEY and CDR2 as SVGAGI. This CDR3 has 14 residues. Sample: uninvolved lung tissue not adjacent to the tumor. V usage is TRBV6-5 and J usage is TRBJ1-1, with unresolved D. The sequence was obtained from a human donor with non-small cell lung cancer. CDR3 nucleotides: TGTGCCAGCAGTTACGCGGAGAGGAACACTGAAGCTTTCTTT. Translated: CASSYAERNTEAFF.